One and the same sample provided the 32 T cell receptor beta chains below, sequenced in a study of cytomegalovirus exposure and HLA in healthy donors. The protocol was immunoSEQ multiplex PCR, while the TCRdb copy is restricted to in-frame clones and leaves out a portion. Found here are 200,000 to 300,000 clones, more than 75% of them singletons; the top ten hold 1% to 1.5%. The sequenced material came from PBMCs. The receptors come from a woman under 40 in good health and CMV-seropositive.

This chain joins TRBV7-7 and TRBJ2-1; D gene uncertain. Trimming took 2 bases from V and 1 from J, leaving 9 bases between them. Germline V lookup: CDR1 SSHAT, CDR2 FNYEAQ (reference sequence). The CDR3 covers 15 residues. This CDR3 is CASSLILASYNEQFF. For the CDR3, the DNA is TGTGCCAGCAGCTTAATTCTGGCTTCCTACAATGAGCAGTTCTTC.

This clone was counted only a few times. This sequence joins TRBV7-2 and TRBJ1-1; 7 nucleotides match TRBD1. The junction had 4 bases not matched to a gene; V was cut back by 1 base and J by 2 bases. Germline V gene sequence: CDR1 SGHTA, CDR2 FQGNSA. The CDR3 is 15 amino acids. The CDR3 is CASSLVGQANTEAFF. The CDR3 DNA follows: TGTGCCAGCAGCTTAGTCGGACAGGCAAACACTGAAGCTTTCTTT. The full variable domain, completed using reference TRBV7-2 and TRBJ1-1, is GAGVSQSPSNKVTEKGKDVELRCDPISGHTALYWYRQSLGQGLEFLIYFQGNSAPDKSGLPSDRFSAERTGGSVSTLTIQRTQQEDSAVYLCASSLVGQANTEAFFGQGTRLTVV.

V usage is TRBV19 and J usage is TRBJ2-3, with D tentatively TRBD2 (5 bases). The CDR3 covers 15 residues. V lost 6 bases and J lost 6, with 19 bases in between. Germline V CDR1 and CDR2: LNHDA, SQIVND (reference sequence). CDR3 loop: CASSPPEDPADTQYF. The CDR3 DNA follows: TGTGCCAGTAGCCCTCCGGAGGATCCGGCGGATACGCAGTATTTT.

This chain uses TRBV7-3 with TRBJ2-6; D unclear. V was shortened by 2 bases and J by 0 bases, with 11 bases between the two germline ends. Germline CDR1 reads SGHTA; CDR2 reads FQGTGA. The CDR3 loop spans 17 amino acids. CDR3 nucleotides: TGTGCCAGCAGCTTAGAAGCGTTCGGCTCTGGGGCCAACGTCCTGACTTTC. Residues: CASSLEAFGSGANVLTF.

The V and J genes are TRBV4-1 and TRBJ2-7, with D hard to call. V was trimmed by 1 base and J by 5 bases, leaving 21 bases between them. This CDR3 has 17 amino acids. Germline V CDR1 and CDR2: MGHRA, YSYEKL. CDR3 in amino acids: CASSQGLTWLVLNEQYF. The CDR3 coding sequence is TGCGCCAGCAGCCAAGGACTGACGTGGCTAGTTCTCAACGAGCAGTACTTC.

At least ten counts were recorded for this clone. This chain uses TRBV21-1 with TRBJ2-7; the DNA was not compared with TRBD1, the D call given in the table. TRBV21-1 is tagged as a pseudogene. CDR3 length: 15 amino acids. CDR3: CASRTSGTVSYEQYF. In DNA, the CDR3 is TGTGCCAGCAGGACATCGGGGACAGTCTCCTACGAGCAGTACTTC.

The chain joins TRBV27 to TRBJ2-7, with D possibly TRBD2 on 7 matching bases. The CDR3 runs to 15 residues. V was clipped by 5 bases and J by 0 bases, with 14 bases between them. CDR1 and CDR2 (germline): MNHEY, SMNVEV (reference sequence). The CDR3 region has the DNA TGTGCCAGCAGTCCTTCCGGGGGGCCCTCCTACGAGCAGTACTTC. As protein: CASSPSGGPSYEQYF.

The chain is built from TRBV5-4 and TRBJ1-2; 7 positions match TRBD1. Germline CDR1 and CDR2: SGHNT and YYREEE (reference sequence). V gave up 1 base and J gave up 6 bases; unmatched junction bases: 6. The CDR3 spans 14 residues. As DNA, the CDR3 is TGTGCCAGCAGCTTGAGACGACAGGGAGATGGCTACACCTTC. Protein: CASSLRRQGDGYTF.

The CDR3, as DNA: TGTGCCAGCGGAGAAGGGGCCCAGGATGTCGAGCAGTACTTC. Its translation: CASGEGAQDVEQYF. This chain uses TRBV28 with TRBJ2-7; possible D gene TRBD1, 5 bases. In germline, CDR1 is MDHEN, CDR2 SYDVKM. Trimming cost V 8 bases and J 6 bases, with 20 bases left between them. This CDR3 is 14 amino acids long.

The rearrangement joins TRBV25-1 to TRBJ2-2; 13 bases fit TRBD2. The CDR3 sequence is 18 residues long. Germline values: CDR1 MGHDK, CDR2 SYGVNS. The V gene end was trimmed by 0 bases and the J gene end by 6 bases; junction bases not matched to a gene: 7. The CDR3 coding sequence is TGTGCCAGCAGTGAATATTTCCGGACTAGCGGGAGTTCCGGGGAGCTGTTTTTT. Protein sequence: CASSEYFRTSGSSGELFF. Full variable domain (missing parts from reference TRBV25-1 and TRBJ2-2): EADIYQTPRYLVIGTGKKITLECSQTMGHDKMYWYQQDPGMELHLIHYSYGVNSTEKGDLSSESTVSRIRTEHFPLTLESARPSHTSQYLCASSEYFRTSGSSGELFFGEGSRLTVL.

V is TRBV4-1 and J is TRBJ2-5; the D is unclear. V was cut by 1 base and J by 5 bases, with 5 bases left in between. Germline lookup yields CDR1 MGHRA and CDR2 YSYEKL. The CDR3 contains 12 residues. The CDR3, as DNA: TGCGCCAGCAGCCAAGTTCGGGAGACCCAGTACTTC. Its protein product is CASSQVRETQYF.

The chain combines TRBV5-1 with TRBJ1-2, with D maybe TRBD1 (5 bases). Germline CDR1 SGHRS, CDR2 YFSETQ. The germline V and J ends were trimmed by 4 bases and 3 bases, with 16 bases remaining between them. CDR3 length: 15 amino acids. Written as DNA, the CDR3 is TGCGCCAGCAGCCCCCGTGGCAGGGCAGACTATGGCTACACCTTC. It specifies CASSPRGRADYGYTF. The variable domain in full, with the rest retrieved from reference TRBV5-1 and TRBJ1-2, is KAGVTQTPRYLIKTRGQQVTLSCSPISGHRSVSWYQQTPGQGLQFLFEYFSETQRNKGNFPGRFSGRQFSNSRSEMNVSTLELGDSALYLCASSPRGRADYGYTFGSGTRLTVV.

The chain combines TRBV19 with TRBJ1-5; D possibly corresponds to TRBD1 (5 bases). This CDR3 is built from 13 residues. Germline lookup yields CDR1 LNHDA and CDR2 SQIVND (reference sequence). V was clipped by 4 bases and J by 5 bases, with 9 bases between them. CDR3 sequence (DNA): TGTGCCAGTAGTAGCAGGGATGATCAGCCCCAGCATTTT. It is translated as CASSSRDDQPQHF.

V is TRBV7-9 and J is TRBJ2-7, with TRBD2 matching over 9 bases. The germline V gene encodes CDR1 SEHNR and CDR2 FQNEAQ (reference sequence). The V and J ends lost 1 base and 3 bases, in that order; junction bases with no gene match: 7. The CDR3 is made up of 16 amino acids. The CDR3 DNA is TGTGCCAGCAGCTTAGTGGGCGGGAGGGAAGGCTACGAGCAGTACTTC. Translating gives CASSLVGGREGYEQYF.

The gene calls are TRBV19 and TRBJ2-3; 8 positions agree with TRBD2. Germline CDR1 reads LNHDA; CDR2 reads SQIVND (reference sequence). The CDR3 length is 14 residues. Trimming cost V 3 bases and J 6 bases; bases outside gene matches: 5. CDR3 nucleotide sequence: TGTGCCAGTAGTATTGTCGCTAGCGGGGATACGCAGTATTTT. Its protein is CASSIVASGDTQYF.

The chain is built from TRBV9 and TRBJ2-3; 8 bases match TRBD2. With 3 bases clipped from V and 5 bases from J, the junction kept 11 bases outside the gene matches. From germline, CDR1 is SGDLS and CDR2 YYNGEE. There are 16 residues in the CDR3. DNA of the CDR3: TGTGCCAGCAGCGCCGCCGCCGGGGGGGCAGGAGATACGCAGTATTTT. Protein: CASSAAAGGAGDTQYF.

This chain connects TRBV29-1 to TRBJ2-1; 8 bases line up with TRBD2. Germline V lookup: CDR1 SQVTM, CDR2 ANQGSEA. With V trimmed by 7 bases and J by 6 bases, 11 bases remained unmatched. The CDR3 runs to 14 residues. The CDR3 nucleotides are TGCAGCGCCACAAGCGGGAGTATTAGCAATGAGCAGTTCTTC. Translated, it gives CSATSGSISNEQFF.

The V and J genes are TRBV18 and TRBJ2-7, with 7 bases identical to TRBD2. After removal of 3 bases from V and 0 bases from J, the junction contained 5 bases not matched to a gene. This CDR3 has 15 residues. Per germline, CDR1 KGHSH and CDR2 LQKENI. CDR3 loop: CASSPTGLYSYEQYF. The CDR3 DNA reads as TGTGCCAGCTCACCGACGGGACTATACTCCTACGAGCAGTACTTC.

This chain joins TRBV4-1 and TRBJ1-1; D not resolved. V was trimmed by 8 bases and J by 1 base, leaving 11 bases between them. Per the germline V gene, CDR1 is MGHRA and CDR2 is YSYEKL. CDR3 length: 13 residues. CDR3 residues: CASGNTGNTEAFF. In DNA, the CDR3 is TGCGCCAGCGGAAACACGGGGAACACTGAAGCTTTCTTT.

The rearrangement links TRBV11-3 to TRBJ2-6; a weak D match, TRBD1 (5 bases). The V gene's germline CDR1 is SGHNT and CDR2 YENEEA. The CDR3 spans 16 residues. V lost 1 base to trimming and J lost 4 bases, with 11 bases between them. The CDR3 here is CASSLAQALGANVLTF. The CDR3 nucleotides are TGTGCCAGCAGCTTAGCACAGGCGCTGGGGGCCAACGTCCTGACTTTC.

The chain is built from TRBV14 and TRBJ2-3, with a weak D call TRBD1 (5 bases). Germline V gives CDR1 SGHDN, CDR2 FVKESK. With 1 base removed from V and 2 bases from J, the gap between germline ends came to 13 bases. This CDR3 is built from 16 residues. DNA for the CDR3: TGTGCCAGCAGCCAAGTAGGGGCGCGGTCCACAGATACGCAGTATTTT. As protein: CASSQVGARSTDTQYF. Complete variable domain (other parts from reference TRBV14 and TRBJ2-3): EAGVTQFPSHSVIEKGQTVTLRCDPISGHDNLYWYRRVMGKEIKFLLHFVKESKQDESGMPNNRFLAERTGGTYSTLKVQPAELEDSGVYFCASSQVGARSTDTQYFGPGTRLTVL.

The V and J genes are TRBV9 and TRBJ2-1; possibly TRBD2 for D (6 bases). Germline V CDR1 and CDR2: SGDLS, YYNGEE. Trimming pared 0 bases from V and 6 bases from J, leaving 19 bases between. This CDR3 region has 17 residues. CDR3 protein: CASSVATLSGYPNEQFF. Here the CDR3 DNA reads TGTGCCAGCAGCGTAGCTACGCTCAGCGGGTATCCCAATGAGCAGTTCTTC.

This chain links TRBV27 with TRBJ2-3, with a tentative D call TRBD1 (5 bases). The CDR3 length is 17 residues. Germline values: CDR1 MNHEY, CDR2 SMNVEV (reference sequence). V was cut by 4 bases and J by 2 bases, with 19 bases left in between. The CDR3 here is CASSSPRTPSFTDTQYF. CDR3 DNA: TGTGCCAGCAGTTCCCCTCGGACACCAAGCTTCACAGATACGCAGTATTTT.

V and J are TRBV5-5 and TRBJ2-6, with D maybe TRBD1 (6 bases). This CDR3 contains 20 residues. Germline CDR1 SGHKS, CDR2 YYEKEE (reference sequence). With 2 bases removed from V and 1 base from J, the gap between germline ends came to 22 bases. As DNA, the CDR3 is TGTGCCAGCAGCTTAACGTTCTGGGGACAAGACTTATCTGGGGCCAACGTCCTGACTTTC. Translating it yields CASSLTFWGQDLSGANVLTF.

The chain combines TRBV9 with TRBJ2-1, with a weak D call TRBD1 (5 bases). V dropped 4 bases and J dropped 6 bases, with 23 bases sitting between them. CDR1 SGDLS and CDR2 YYNGEE come from the germline V gene. This CDR3 has 17 amino acids. CDR3 coding DNA: TGTGCCAGCAGCCAGTACCAGGCGGATGGGGCCGGCAATGAGCAGTTCTTC. Its protein is CASSQYQADGAGNEQFF.

The rearrangement joins TRBV7-4 to TRBJ2-5; 9 bases line up with TRBD2. This CDR3 has 16 amino acids. The V and J ends lost 4 bases and 2 bases, in that order; junction bases with no gene match: 8. CDR1 is SGHVT, CDR2 SQSDAQ, per germline. CDR3 sequence: CASSWLAGGGQETQYF. The CDR3 DNA follows: TGTGCCAGCAGCTGGTTGGCGGGAGGGGGTCAAGAGACCCAGTACTTC.

J is TRBJ2-3 and V is TRBV5-1, with 13 bases fitting TRBD2. Germline V gives CDR1 SGHRS, CDR2 YFSETQ. This CDR3 has 17 residues. Trimming at V came to 0 bases and at J to 2 bases, leaving 3 bases not matched to a gene. The CDR3 nucleotides read TGCGCCAGCAGCTTGGGGGGACTAGCGGGATTCACAGATACGCAGTATTTT. Translated: CASSLGGLAGFTDTQYF.

CDR3 residues: CASSLGQMINTEAFF. The CDR3 DNA sequence: TGCGCCAGCAGCTTGGGGCAGATGATTAACACTGAAGCTTTCTTT. The rearrangement links TRBV5-1 to TRBJ1-1; D is ambiguous. The CDR3 consists of 15 residues. V was pared by 0 bases and J by 2 bases, with 11 bases between. CDR1 and CDR2 from the germline V gene are SGHRS and YFSETQ.

V is TRBV7-8 and J is TRBJ2-1, with 9 nucleotides matching TRBD2. Looked up from germline, CDR1 is SGHVS and CDR2 is FQNEAQ. Trimming cost V 5 bases and J 11 bases; bases outside gene matches: 7. This CDR3 is 13 amino acids long. CDR3 coding DNA: TGTGCCAGCAGCGAACAGACTAGCGGCCAGCAGTTCTTC. Its translation is CASSEQTSGQQFF.

The rearrangement links TRBV28 to TRBJ2-7; TRBD2 agrees at 10 bases. J gave up 3 bases and V 7 bases, and 6 bases lay outside the gene matches. The CDR3 covers 14 residues. Germline CDR1 reads MDHEN; CDR2 reads SYDVKM. CDR3 bases: TGTGCCAGCACCCAAAGCGGGAGGGTCTACGAGCAGTACTTC. This sequence encodes CASTQSGRVYEQYF.

The rearrangement joins TRBV28 to TRBJ2-3, with 9 bases matching TRBD1. Germline CDR1 reads MDHEN; CDR2 reads SYDVKM. CDR3 length equals 15 residues. The junction had 8 bases not matched to a gene; V was cut back by 6 bases and J by 4 bases. In nucleotides, the CDR3 is TGTGCCAGCAGCCTCGGACAGGGGCCGGCAGATACGCAGTATTTT. Protein: CASSLGQGPADTQYF.

The chain is built from TRBV2 and TRBJ2-7; D unresolved. The J call is uncertain, as TRBJ2-5 better fits the DNA end. CDR3 length: 12 amino acids. The germline CDR1 and CDR2 sequences are SNHLY and FYNNEI. The CDR3 is CASSVVSQTQYF. The CDR3 DNA sequence: TGTGCCAGCAGTGTCGTGTCACAGACCCAGTACTTC.